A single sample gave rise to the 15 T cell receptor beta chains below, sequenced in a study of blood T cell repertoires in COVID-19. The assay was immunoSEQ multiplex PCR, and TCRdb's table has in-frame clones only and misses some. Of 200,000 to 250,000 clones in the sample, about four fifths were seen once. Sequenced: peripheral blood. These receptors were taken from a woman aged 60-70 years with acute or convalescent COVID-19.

As DNA, the CDR3 is TGTGCCAGCACCAGCGGGGGGGCGGATACGCAGTATTTT. Translating gives CASTSGGADTQYF. This chain connects TRBV2 to TRBJ2-3; 10 bases map to TRBD2. V was clipped by 7 bases and J by 6 bases; unmatched bases: 4. This CDR3 has 13 residues. Germline V gene sequence: CDR1 SNHLY, CDR2 FYNNEI.

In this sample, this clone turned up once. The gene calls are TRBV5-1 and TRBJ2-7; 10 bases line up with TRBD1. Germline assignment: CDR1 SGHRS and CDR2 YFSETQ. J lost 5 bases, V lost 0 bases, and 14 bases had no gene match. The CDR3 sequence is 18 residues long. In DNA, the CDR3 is TGCGCCAGCAGCTTGGTCGGGCGGGACCGGGACAGGGGCGACGAGCAGTACTTC. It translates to CASSLVGRDRDRGDEQYF.

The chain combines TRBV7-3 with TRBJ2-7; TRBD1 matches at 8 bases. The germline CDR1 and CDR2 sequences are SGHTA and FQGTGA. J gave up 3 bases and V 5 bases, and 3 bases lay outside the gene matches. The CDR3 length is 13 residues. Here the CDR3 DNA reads TGTGCCAGCAGCCAAGACAGGGGCTACGAGCAGTACTTC. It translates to CASSQDRGYEQYF. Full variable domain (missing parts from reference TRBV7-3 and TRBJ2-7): GAGVSQTPSNKVTEKGKYVELRCDPISGHTALYWYRQSLGQGPEFLIYFQGTGAADDSGLPNDRFFAVRPEGSVSTLKIQRTERGDSAVYLCASSQDRGYEQYFGPGTRLTVT.

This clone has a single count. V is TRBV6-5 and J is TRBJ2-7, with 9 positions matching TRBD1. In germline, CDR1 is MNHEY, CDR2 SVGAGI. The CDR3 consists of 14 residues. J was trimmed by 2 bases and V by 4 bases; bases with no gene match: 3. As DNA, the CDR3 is TGTGCCAGCAGTTTGGGACAGGGAACCTACGAGCAGTACTTC. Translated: CASSLGQGTYEQYF.

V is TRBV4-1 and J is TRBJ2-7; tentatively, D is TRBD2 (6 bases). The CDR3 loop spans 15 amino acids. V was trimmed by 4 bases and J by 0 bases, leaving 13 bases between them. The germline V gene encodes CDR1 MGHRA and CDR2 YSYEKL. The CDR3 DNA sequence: TGCGCCAGCAGCCTAGGAACGGGGGACTCCTACGAGCAGTACTTC. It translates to CASSLGTGDSYEQYF.

The CDR3 is CASSPSARGPETGYYGYTF. The CDR3, as DNA: TGTGCCAGCAGTCCGTCTGCCCGCGGGCCCGAGACAGGGTACTATGGCTACACCTTC. The rearrangement joins TRBV6-6 to TRBJ1-2; 7 bases are shared with TRBD1. The CDR3 loop spans 19 amino acids. V was clipped by 5 bases and J by 3 bases; unmatched bases: 21. The germline gives CDR1 MNHNY, CDR2 SVGAGI (reference sequence).

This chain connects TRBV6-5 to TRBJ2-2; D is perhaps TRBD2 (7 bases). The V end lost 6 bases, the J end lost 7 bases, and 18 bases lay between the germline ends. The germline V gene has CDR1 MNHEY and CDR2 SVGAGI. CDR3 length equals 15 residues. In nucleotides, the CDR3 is TGTGCCAGCAGCCCGAGTCGGGGGGCCCACGGGGAGCTGTTTTTT. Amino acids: CASSPSRGAHGELFF.

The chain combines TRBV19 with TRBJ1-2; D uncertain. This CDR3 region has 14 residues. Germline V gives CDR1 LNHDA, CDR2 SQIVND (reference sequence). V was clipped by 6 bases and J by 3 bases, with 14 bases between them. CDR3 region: CASRASGSDYGYTF. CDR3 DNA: TGTGCCAGTAGAGCGTCCGGGTCTGACTATGGCTACACCTTC.

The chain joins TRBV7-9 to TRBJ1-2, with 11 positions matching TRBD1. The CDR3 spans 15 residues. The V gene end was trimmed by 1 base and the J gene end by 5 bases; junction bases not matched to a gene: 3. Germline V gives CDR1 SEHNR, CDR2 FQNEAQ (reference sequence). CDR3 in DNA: TGTGCCAGCAGCTTAGGTGGACAGGGGGCTTATGGCTACACCTTC. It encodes CASSLGGQGAYGYTF.

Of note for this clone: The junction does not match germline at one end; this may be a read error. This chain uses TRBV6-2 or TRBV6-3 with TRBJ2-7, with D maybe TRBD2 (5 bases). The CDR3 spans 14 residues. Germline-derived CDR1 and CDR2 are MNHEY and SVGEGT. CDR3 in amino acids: CASSYDGVSSEQYF. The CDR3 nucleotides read TGTGCCAGCAGTTACGACGGGGTTTCCTCCGAGCAGTACTTC.

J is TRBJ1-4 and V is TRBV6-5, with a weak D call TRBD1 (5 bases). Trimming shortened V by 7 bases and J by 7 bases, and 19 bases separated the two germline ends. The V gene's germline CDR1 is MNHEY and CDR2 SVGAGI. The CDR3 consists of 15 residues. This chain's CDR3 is CASTRKGTSGEKLFF. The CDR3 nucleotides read TGTGCCAGCACTAGAAAGGGGACTTCGGGTGAAAAACTGTTTTTT.

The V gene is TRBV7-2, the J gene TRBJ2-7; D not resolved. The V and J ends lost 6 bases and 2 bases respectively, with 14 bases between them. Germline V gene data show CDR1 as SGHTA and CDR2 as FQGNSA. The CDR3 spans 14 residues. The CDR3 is CASSYSYDTYEQYF. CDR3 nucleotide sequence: TGTGCCAGCAGTTATAGTTACGATACCTACGAGCAGTACTTC.

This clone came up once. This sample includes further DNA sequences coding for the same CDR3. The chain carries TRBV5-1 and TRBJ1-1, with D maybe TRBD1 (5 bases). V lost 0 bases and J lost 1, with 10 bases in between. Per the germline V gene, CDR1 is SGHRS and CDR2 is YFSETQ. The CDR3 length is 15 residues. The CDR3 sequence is CASSLDGGSNTEAFF. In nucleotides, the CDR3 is TGCGCCAGCAGCTTGGATGGGGGGTCGAACACTGAAGCTTTCTTT.

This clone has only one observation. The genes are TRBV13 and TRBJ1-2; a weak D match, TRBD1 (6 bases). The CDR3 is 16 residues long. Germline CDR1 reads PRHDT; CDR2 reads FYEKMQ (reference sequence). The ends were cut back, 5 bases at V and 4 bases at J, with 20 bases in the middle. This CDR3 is CASSPTTDRLIYGYTF. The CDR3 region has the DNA TGTGCCAGCAGCCCTACCACCGACAGGTTAATCTATGGCTACACCTTC.

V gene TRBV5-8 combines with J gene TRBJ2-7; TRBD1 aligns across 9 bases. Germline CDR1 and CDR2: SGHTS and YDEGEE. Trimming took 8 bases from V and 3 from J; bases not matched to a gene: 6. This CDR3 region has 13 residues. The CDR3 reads CASDRDRVYEQYF. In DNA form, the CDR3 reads TGTGCCAGTGACCGGGACAGGGTCTACGAGCAGTACTTC.